The 24 T cell receptor beta chains below all came from one sample that was sequenced in a study of blood T cell repertoires in COVID-19. Repertoires were generated with immunoSEQ multiplex PCR, while TCRdb's copy carries only in-frame clones and drops some. Of 200,000 or so clones in the sample, more than 75% were seen once. The sample was peripheral blood. These receptors all stem from a man aged 55 to 70 with acute or convalescent COVID-19.

This chain connects TRBV6-5 to TRBJ1-5; TRBD1 matches at 7 bases. This CDR3 spans 14 amino acids. V was pared by 7 bases and J by 3 bases, with 6 bases of the junction left unmatched. The germline V gene encodes CDR1 MNHEY and CDR2 SVGAGI. The CDR3 protein is CASTYRGPNQPQHF. The CDR3, as DNA: TGTGCCAGCACGTACAGGGGCCCCAATCAGCCCCAGCATTTT.

The genes are TRBV10-1 and TRBJ2-2, with 9 positions matching TRBD1. The CDR3 covers 17 residues. V lost 1 base, J lost 0 bases, and 3 bases stayed unmatched. Germline V lookup: CDR1 WNHNN, CDR2 SYGVQD (reference sequence). The chain's CDR3 is CASSEWTGVSNTGELFF. In nucleotides, the CDR3 is TGCGCCAGCAGTGAGTGGACAGGGGTTTCGAACACCGGGGAGCTGTTTTTT.

This chain connects TRBV3-1 (or the pseudogene TRBV3-2) to TRBJ1-3; 10 bases are shared with TRBD1. This CDR3 region has 14 residues. J was trimmed by 2 bases and V by 6 bases; bases with no gene match: 1. Germline values: CDR1 LGHDT, CDR2 YNNKEL (reference sequence). The CDR3 here is CASRGTGAGNTIYF. The CDR3 nucleotides are TGTGCCAGCAGGGGGACAGGGGCTGGAAACACCATATATTTT.

The chain is built from TRBV9 and TRBJ2-5, with 8 bases lining up with TRBD2. The CDR3 contains 15 residues. V dropped 0 bases and J dropped 2; count of bases not matched to a gene: 3. CDR1 is SGDLS and CDR2 is YYNGEE in the germline V gene. CDR3 DNA sequence: TGTGCCAGCAGCGTAGTTGGCGGGGGGCAAGAGACCCAGTACTTC. This encodes CASSVVGGGQETQYF.

The CDR3 DNA reads TGCGCCAGCAGCTTGGGGAGGGCGTTTGAGGTTACAGATACGCAGTATTTT. Amino acid sequence: CASSLGRAFEVTDTQYF. The chain employs TRBV5-1 and TRBJ2-3, with D tentatively TRBD2 (6 bases). This CDR3 is 17 amino acids long. CDR1 and CDR2 from the germline V gene are SGHRS and YFSETQ. Trimming took 0 bases from V and 3 from J, leaving 17 bases between them.

This clone was detected once. The chain uses TRBV6-4 and TRBJ2-1; 11 bases fit TRBD1. CDR1 is MRHNA and CDR2 is SNTAGT in the germline V gene. Trimming cost V 6 bases and J 2 bases; bases outside gene matches: 12. The CDR3 is 18 residues long. As DNA, the CDR3 is TGTGCCAGCAGCGGACAGGGGGCGCGTACTAGCGCCTACAATGAGCAGTTCTTC. Translated, it gives CASSGQGARTSAYNEQFF.

The chain employs TRBV3-1 (or the pseudogene TRBV3-2) and TRBJ2-1; 10 positions agree with TRBD2. This CDR3 contains 16 residues. V trimming: 0 bases; J trimming: 7 bases; junction bases outside the gene matches: 6. The germline CDR1 and CDR2 sequences are LGHDT and YNNKEL (reference sequence). The CDR3 DNA is TGTGCCAGCAGCCAAGATGAGGTAGCGGGGGGAAATGAGCAGTTCTTC. It specifies CASSQDEVAGGNEQFF.

The genes are TRBV12-3 or TRBV12-4 and TRBJ1-2; D may be TRBD1 (6 bases). The CDR3 length is 13 residues. V was cut by 6 bases and J by 4 bases, with 12 bases left in between. The CDR3 region has the DNA TGTGCCAGCAGCCAGGGGATTTTCTATGGCTACACCTTC. Amino acids: CASSQGIFYGYTF.

The rearrangement joins TRBV28 to TRBJ2-5; the match to TRBD1 covers 11 bases. Trimming at V came to 5 bases and at J to 5 bases, leaving 4 bases not matched to a gene. The germline gives CDR1 MDHEN, CDR2 SYDVKM. The length of the CDR3 is 14 residues. The CDR3 DNA is TGTGCCAGCAGTGGACAGGGGGCATTGGAGACCCAGTACTTC. This codes for CASSGQGALETQYF. The full variable domain, its missing parts supplied by reference TRBV28 and TRBJ2-5, is DVKVTQSSRYLVKRTGEKVFLECVQDMDHENMFWYRQDPGLGLRLIYFSYDVKMKEKGDIPEGYSVSREKKERFSLILESASTNQTSMYLCASSGQGALETQYFGPGTRLLVL.

V is TRBV27 and J is TRBJ2-5, with 9 bases lining up with TRBD2. The CDR3 length is 16 residues. Germline CDR1 and CDR2: MNHEY and SMNVEV (reference sequence). J lost 5 bases, V lost 4 bases, and 11 bases had no gene match. The CDR3 spells CASSSPLAGSGETQYF. CDR3 bases: TGTGCCAGCAGTTCCCCCCTAGCGGGGTCGGGGGAGACCCAGTACTTC.

The count of this clone is one. The V and J genes are TRBV4-1 and TRBJ1-2; 7 nucleotides agree with TRBD1. Germline lookup yields CDR1 MGHRA and CDR2 YSYEKL. The CDR3 extends over 17 amino acids. V was clipped by 3 bases and J by 6 bases; unmatched bases: 16. The CDR3 is CASSQSFTGVLSHGYTF. The CDR3 DNA is TGCGCCAGCAGCCAGTCTTTTACAGGGGTTCTGTCTCATGGCTACACCTTC.

This clone was detected only a few times. V is TRBV6-5 and J is TRBJ1-2; no clear D. The CDR3 has 14 amino acids. CDR1 and CDR2 (germline): MNHEY, SVGAGI. The ends were cut back, 7 bases at V and 8 bases at J, with 20 bases in the middle. CDR3: CASTTPRGYGGYTF. CDR3 nucleotide sequence: TGTGCCAGCACCACCCCGCGGGGTTACGGAGGCTACACCTTC.

V is TRBV7-2 and J is TRBJ2-7, with 13 bases lining up with TRBD2. The CDR3 totals 15 residues. Trimming cost V 5 bases and J 5 bases; bases outside gene matches: 6. Germline-derived CDR1 and CDR2 are SGHTA and FQGNSA. This CDR3 is CASSTRLAGGDEQYF. CDR3 bases: TGTGCCAGCAGCACCCGACTAGCGGGAGGTGACGAGCAGTACTTC.

The V gene is TRBV5-1, the J gene TRBJ1-2, with D possibly TRBD1 on 5 matching bases. CDR1 and CDR2 (germline): SGHRS, YFSETQ. Trimming shortened V by 3 bases and J by 8 bases, and 17 bases separated the two germline ends. There are 14 residues in the CDR3. The CDR3 nucleotides read TGCGCCAGCAGCTGGAGGGTCCAGGGAGAGGGCTACACCTTC. It is translated as CASSWRVQGEGYTF.

This clone was counted a few times. The V and J genes are TRBV5-1 and TRBJ2-7; possible D gene TRBD1, 5 bases. Trimming removed 3 bases from V and 2 bases from J, with 9 bases in between. Germline CDR1 SGHRS, CDR2 YFSETQ. This CDR3 region has 13 residues. This chain's CDR3 is CASSSDIPYEQYF. DNA for the CDR3: TGCGCCAGCAGCTCGGACATCCCCTACGAGCAGTACTTC.

The chain carries TRBV19 and TRBJ1-2; 10 nucleotides agree with TRBD1. After removal of 3 bases from V and 5 bases from J, the junction contained 0 bases not matched to a gene. The CDR3 covers 13 residues. The germline CDR1 and CDR2 sequences are LNHDA and SQIVND (reference sequence). DNA of the CDR3: TGTGCCAGTAGTATGGACAGGGGGTATGGCTACACCTTC. Protein sequence: CASSMDRGYGYTF.

The J gene is TRBJ1-2, the V gene TRBV6-5, with 9 bases fitting TRBD1. Germline CDR1 reads MNHEY; CDR2 reads SVGAGI. The CDR3 contains 14 residues. Trimming took 6 bases from V and 5 from J; bases not matched to a gene: 7. The CDR3 region is CASRMGGQGYGYTF. For the CDR3, the DNA is TGTGCCAGCAGGATGGGGGGACAGGGTTATGGCTACACCTTC.

V and J are TRBV5-4 and TRBJ1-4, with D possibly being TRBD1 (6 bases). V lost 2 bases, J lost 6 bases, and 11 bases lay in between. Germline V gene data show CDR1 as SGHNT and CDR2 as YYREEE (reference sequence). This CDR3 region has 14 residues. In nucleotides, the CDR3 is TGTGCCAGCAGCTTACAGGGAGAGGATGAAAAACTGTTTTTT. Translated, it gives CASSLQGEDEKLFF. Complete variable domain (other parts from reference TRBV5-4 and TRBJ1-4): ETGVTQSPTHLIKTRGQQVTLRCSSQSGHNTVSWYQQALGQGPQFIFQYYREEENGRGNFPPRFSGLQFPNYSSELNVNALELDDSALYLCASSLQGEDEKLFFGSGTQLSVL.

The rearrangement links TRBV3-1 (or the pseudogene TRBV3-2) to TRBJ2-1, with 8 nucleotides matching TRBD2. The CDR3 runs to 17 residues. The V and J ends lost 4 bases and 5 bases, in that order; junction bases with no gene match: 13. In germline, CDR1 is LGHDT, CDR2 YNNKEL (reference sequence). CDR3 coding DNA: TGTGCCAGCAGCCCTACGCCTACGGGGGGGCCCCACAATGAGCAGTTCTTC. Its translation: CASSPTPTGGPHNEQFF.

V usage is TRBV7-6 and J usage is TRBJ2-7, with D possibly matching TRBD1 (6 bases). Trimming removed 2 bases at V and 5 bases at J, with 19 bases between. CDR1 and CDR2 from the germline V gene are SGHVS and FNYEAQ. The CDR3 is 16 residues long. CDR3 amino acids: CASSLKGRGSWNEQYF. The CDR3 coding sequence is TGTGCCAGCAGCTTAAAAGGCAGGGGTTCATGGAACGAGCAGTACTTC.

Only a few counts were recorded for this clone. V gene TRBV7-6 combines with J gene TRBJ1-1, with TRBD1 identical over 8 bases. Germline V CDR1 and CDR2: SGHVS, FNYEAQ. V lost 5 bases to trimming and J lost 7 bases; unmatched junction nucleotides: 3. The CDR3 covers 12 residues. Written as DNA, the CDR3 is TGTGCCAGCAGCGATACAGGGGGTGAAGCTTTCTTT. Translated, it gives CASSDTGGEAFF.

This chain connects TRBV18 to TRBJ2-6; TRBD2 agrees at 7 bases. Trimming at V came to 3 bases and at J to 0 bases, leaving 5 bases not matched to a gene. The CDR3 consists of 17 residues. The V gene's germline CDR1 is KGHSH and CDR2 LQKENI. The chain's CDR3 is CASSPAGDYSGANVLTF. In nucleotides, the CDR3 is TGTGCCAGCTCACCCGCGGGGGACTACTCTGGGGCCAACGTCCTGACTTTC.

The chain links TRBV24-1 to TRBJ2-2; tentatively, D is TRBD2 (7 bases). V gave up 8 bases and J gave up 6 bases, with 12 bases separating them. Germline V gives CDR1 KGHDR, CDR2 SFDVKD. The CDR3 is 13 amino acids. The CDR3 is CATTQGGAGELFF. In nucleotides, the CDR3 is TGTGCCACCACCCAAGGGGGGGCCGGGGAGCTGTTTTTT.

V usage is TRBV2 and J usage is TRBJ2-1; the match to TRBD1 covers 11 bases. This CDR3 is 14 amino acids long. CDR1 and CDR2 (germline): SNHLY, FYNNEI. V shed 8 bases, J shed 0 bases, and the junction held 0 bases outside the gene matches. This CDR3 reads CASGTGGSYNEQFF. Written as DNA, the CDR3 is TGTGCCAGCGGGACAGGGGGCTCCTACAATGAGCAGTTCTTC.